These T cell receptor beta chains were read from a single sample in a study of T cell responses to AZD1222 COVID-19 vaccine. Data came from immunoSEQ multiplex PCR; TCRdb stores just in-frame clones and leaves some out. The table lists around 120,000 clones, 87% of them singletons. The sample consisted of peripheral blood, taken 28 days after the second AZD1222 dose. The receptor source for this set is an adult who received the AZD1222 COVID-19 vaccine. The conserved cysteine and the conserved F or W are not part of the CDR3 here. The D gene is left open where the match is weak. Some rows have no size entry. The others give once, few or many, or a class for an expanded clone.

clone_size,v_call,j_call,d_call,cdr3_aa
-,TRBV30,TRBJ2-3,-,AWRTAADTQY
-,TRBV18,TRBJ1-1,-,ASSPEGSLNTEAF
-,TRBV7-9,TRBJ1-2,-,ASSLANDSPGYT
-,TRBV3-1/TRBV3-2,TRBJ1-1,-,ASSPGAEAF
-,TRBV7-2,TRBJ1-3,-,ASSLSPGAYSGNTIY
-,TRBV5-1,TRBJ1-1,-,ASSFRRDVNTEAF
once,TRBV5-1,TRBJ1-1,TRBD1,ASSPAYGQGETEAF
-,TRBV5-4,TRBJ2-5,-,ASSLPKQGETQY
-,TRBV3-1/TRBV3-2,TRBJ1-1,-,ASSLEPNTAKAF
-,TRBV14,TRBJ1-1,TRBD1,ASSHLTGANTEAF
once,TRBV9,TRBJ2-1,-,ASSVVPGAPYNEQF
-,TRBV7-9,TRBJ1-1,-,ASSETGMNTEAF
-,TRBV27,TRBJ1-5,-,ASSLNQPQH
-,TRBV19,TRBJ2-2,-,ASADTNTGELF
-,TRBV20-1,TRBJ2-3,-,SASLASTDTQY
-,TRBV7-9,TRBJ1-4,TRBD1,ASSFSQGVEKLF
-,TRBV5-1,TRBJ1-4,-,ASSLQGPPGEKLF
-,TRBV7-8,TRBJ1-5,-,ASSLDAGLQGGQPQH
-,TRBV28,TRBJ2-3,-,ASTDSRTDTQY
few,TRBV7-6,TRBJ1-5,TRBD1,ASRVTGGCNQPQH
-,TRBV4-1,TRBJ2-1,TRBD2,ASSLSGASGGLRGGEQF
-,TRBV18,TRBJ2-5,-,ASSPALQETQY
-,TRBV6-2/TRBV6-3,TRBJ1-2,-,ASSYSQGGYGYT
-,TRBV7-9,TRBJ2-5,TRBD1,ASSQRKSQGAMETQY
-,TRBV5-6,TRBJ2-2,-,ASSLWTGTGELF
-,TRBV30,TRBJ1-3,-,AWSVQGNTIY
-,TRBV4-2,TRBJ2-7,TRBD2,ASSQDEAGVYEQY
once,TRBV7-9,TRBJ2-7,TRBD1,ASSYQPRDRGWYEQY
-,TRBV9,TRBJ2-2,TRBD1,ASSPTGGNTGELF
-,TRBV19,TRBJ1-5,-,ASSIRLGSANQPQH
-,TRBV19,TRBJ2-6,TRBD2,ASSIERGGGSGANVLT
-,TRBV29-1,TRBJ1-1,-,SVTSRQALIDAF
few,TRBV10-3,TRBJ1-5,TRBD1,ATGTGYSNQPQH
-,TRBV25-1,TRBJ1-3,TRBD1,ASQTGIEGGNTIY
-,TRBV7-9,TRBJ1-2,-,ASSLWPGNYGYT
-,TRBV5-1,TRBJ2-3,-,ASSLAGVGGGTDTQY
-,TRBV11-2,TRBJ1-2,TRBD1,ASSPRTPGQGRYGYT
-,TRBV19,TRBJ1-5,-,ASSIPGEQPQH
-,TRBV6-5,TRBJ2-7,TRBD2,ASSYHIAGAYNEQY
-,TRBV12-3/TRBV12-4,TRBJ2-1,-,ASSFVGRNEQF
few,TRBV7-2,TRBJ1-5,-,ASSLVVNSNQPQH
-,TRBV7-7,TRBJ2-3,-,ASSPRPSRGTDTQY
once,TRBV12-3/TRBV12-4,TRBJ2-2,-,ASSLPLGELF
once,TRBV19,TRBJ1-1,TRBD1,ASNKGTGTGDTEAF
-,TRBV5-1,TRBJ2-7,-,ASSLEGSSSYEQY
once,TRBV5-1,TRBJ1-3,-,ASSLAVTAGVRLNTIY
-,TRBV5-6,TRBJ1-5,-,ASSRFTGFPLDQPQH
few,TRBV18,TRBJ2-3,-,ASSPPSWTTSTDTQY
-,TRBV7-2,TRBJ1-4,-,ASSRQPTNEKLF
once,TRBV29-1,TRBJ1-2,-,SATTDGTFRGYT
-,TRBV9,TRBJ2-2,TRBD2,ASSVDPAGATNTGELF
-,TRBV7-3,TRBJ1-2,TRBD1,ASSDRDRGIDGYT
-,TRBV6-1,TRBJ2-1,TRBD1,ASSFLQGPEQF
few,TRBV4-3,TRBJ1-3,TRBD1,ASSQDGTGGRDTIY
-,TRBV11-3,TRBJ2-6,-,ASSLGESGANVLT
-,TRBV29-1,TRBJ2-1,TRBD2,SVTSGGALRSGEQF
-,TRBV18,TRBJ2-7,-,ASSSQGGHEQY
-,TRBV28,TRBJ1-6,TRBD1,ASSLAGGVSPLH
-,TRBV6-1,TRBJ2-4,-,ASSGGASQLGAKNIQY
-,TRBV7-8,TRBJ1-5,-,ASSWYRDSNQPQH